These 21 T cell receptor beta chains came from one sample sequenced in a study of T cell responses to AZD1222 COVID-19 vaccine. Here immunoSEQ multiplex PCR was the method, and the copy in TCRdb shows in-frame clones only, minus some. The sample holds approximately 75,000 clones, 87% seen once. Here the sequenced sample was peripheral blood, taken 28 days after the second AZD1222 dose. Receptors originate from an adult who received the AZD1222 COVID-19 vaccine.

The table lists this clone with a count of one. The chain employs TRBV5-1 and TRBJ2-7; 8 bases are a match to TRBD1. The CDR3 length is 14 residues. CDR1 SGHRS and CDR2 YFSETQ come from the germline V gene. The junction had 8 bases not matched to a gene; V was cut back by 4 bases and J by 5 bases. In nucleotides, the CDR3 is TGCGCCAGCAGCCTACAGGGGGGTGAAAACGAGCAGTACTTC. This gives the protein CASSLQGGENEQYF.

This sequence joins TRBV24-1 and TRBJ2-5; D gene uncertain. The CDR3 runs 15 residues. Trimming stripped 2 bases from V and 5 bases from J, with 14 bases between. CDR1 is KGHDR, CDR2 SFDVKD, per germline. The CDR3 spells CATSDSDGRSETQYF. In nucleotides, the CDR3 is TGTGCCACCAGTGATTCGGACGGTCGGTCGGAGACCCAGTACTTC.

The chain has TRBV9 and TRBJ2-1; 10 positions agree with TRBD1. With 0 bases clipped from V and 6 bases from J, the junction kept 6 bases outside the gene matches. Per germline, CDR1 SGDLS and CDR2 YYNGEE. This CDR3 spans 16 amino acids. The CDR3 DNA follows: TGTGCCAGCAGCGTAGAAGGGACAGGGGAATCCAATGAGCAGTTCTTC. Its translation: CASSVEGTGESNEQFF.

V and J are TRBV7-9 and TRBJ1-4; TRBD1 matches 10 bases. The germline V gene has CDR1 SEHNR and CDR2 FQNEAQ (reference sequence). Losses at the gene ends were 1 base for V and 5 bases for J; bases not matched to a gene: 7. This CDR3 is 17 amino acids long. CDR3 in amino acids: CASSLDLGQGRNEKLFF. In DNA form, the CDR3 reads TGTGCCAGCAGCTTAGACCTGGGACAGGGGAGAAATGAAAAACTGTTTTTT.

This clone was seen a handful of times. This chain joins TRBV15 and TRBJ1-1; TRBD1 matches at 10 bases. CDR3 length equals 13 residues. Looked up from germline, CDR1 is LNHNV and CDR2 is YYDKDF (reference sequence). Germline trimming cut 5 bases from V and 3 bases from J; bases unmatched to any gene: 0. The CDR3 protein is CATSGQGDTEAFF. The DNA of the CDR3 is TGTGCCACCAGCGGACAGGGGGACACTGAAGCTTTCTTT.

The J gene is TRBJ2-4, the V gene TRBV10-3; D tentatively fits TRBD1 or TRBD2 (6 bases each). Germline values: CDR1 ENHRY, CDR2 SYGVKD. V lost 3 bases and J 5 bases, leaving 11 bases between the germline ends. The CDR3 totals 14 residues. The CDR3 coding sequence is TGTGCCATCAGTGAAGTTGGGGGGCAAAACATTCAGTACTTC. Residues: CAISEVGGQNIQYF.

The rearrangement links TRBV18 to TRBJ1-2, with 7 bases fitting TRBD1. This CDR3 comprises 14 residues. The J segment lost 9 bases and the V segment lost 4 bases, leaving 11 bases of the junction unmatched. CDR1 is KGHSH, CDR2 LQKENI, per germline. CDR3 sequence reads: CASSRDTGEGSYTF. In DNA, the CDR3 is TGTGCCAGCTCACGTGACACAGGGGAAGGGAGCTACACCTTC.

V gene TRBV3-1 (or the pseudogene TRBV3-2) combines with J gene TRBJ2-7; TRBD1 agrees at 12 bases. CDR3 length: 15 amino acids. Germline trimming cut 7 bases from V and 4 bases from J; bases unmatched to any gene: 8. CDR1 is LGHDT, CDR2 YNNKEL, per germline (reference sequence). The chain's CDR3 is CASKAGTGGGYEQYF. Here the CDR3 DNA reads TGTGCCAGCAAAGCCGGGACAGGGGGCGGGTACGAGCAGTACTTC.

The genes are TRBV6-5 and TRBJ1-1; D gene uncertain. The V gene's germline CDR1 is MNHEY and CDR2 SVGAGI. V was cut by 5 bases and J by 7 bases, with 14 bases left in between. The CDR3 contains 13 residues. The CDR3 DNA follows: TGTGCCAGCAGTCCCCCCGGGCCAAATGAAGCTTTCTTT. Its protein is CASSPPGPNEAFF.

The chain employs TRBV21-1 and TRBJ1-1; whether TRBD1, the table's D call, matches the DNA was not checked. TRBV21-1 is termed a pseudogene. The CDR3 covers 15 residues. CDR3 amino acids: CASSKEQGMNTEAFF. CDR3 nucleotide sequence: TGTGCCAGCAGCAAAGAGCAGGGTATGAACACTGAAGCTTTCTTT.

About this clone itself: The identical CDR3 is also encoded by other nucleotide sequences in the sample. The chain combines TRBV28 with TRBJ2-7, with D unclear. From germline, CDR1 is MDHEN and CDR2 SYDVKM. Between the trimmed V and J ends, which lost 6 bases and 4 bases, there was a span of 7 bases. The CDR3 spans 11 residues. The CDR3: CASSLKYEQYF. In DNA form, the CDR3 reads TGTGCCAGCAGCCTAAAATACGAGCAGTACTTC.

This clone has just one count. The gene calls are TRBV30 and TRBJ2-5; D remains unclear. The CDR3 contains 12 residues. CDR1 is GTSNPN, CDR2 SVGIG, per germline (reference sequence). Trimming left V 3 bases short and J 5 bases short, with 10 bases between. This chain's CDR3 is CAWSPGWETQYF. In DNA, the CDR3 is TGTGCCTGGAGCCCAGGCTGGGAGACCCAGTACTTC.

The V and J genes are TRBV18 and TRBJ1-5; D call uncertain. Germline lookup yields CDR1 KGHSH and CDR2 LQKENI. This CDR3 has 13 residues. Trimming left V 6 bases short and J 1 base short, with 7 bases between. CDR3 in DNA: TGTGCCAGCTCCCCAGACAGCAATCAGCCCCAGCATTTT. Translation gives CASSPDSNQPQHF.

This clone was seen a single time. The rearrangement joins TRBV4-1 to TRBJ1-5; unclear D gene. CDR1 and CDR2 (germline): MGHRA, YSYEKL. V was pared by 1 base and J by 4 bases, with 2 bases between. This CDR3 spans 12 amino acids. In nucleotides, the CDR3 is TGCGCCAGCAGCCAAGTGAATCAGCCCCAGCATTTT. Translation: CASSQVNQPQHF.

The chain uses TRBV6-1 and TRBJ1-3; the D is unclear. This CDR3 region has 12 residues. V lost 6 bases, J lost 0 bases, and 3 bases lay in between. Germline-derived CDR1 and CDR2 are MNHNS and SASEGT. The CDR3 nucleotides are TGTGCCAGCAGAACCTCTGGAAACACCATATATTTT. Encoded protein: CASRTSGNTIYF.

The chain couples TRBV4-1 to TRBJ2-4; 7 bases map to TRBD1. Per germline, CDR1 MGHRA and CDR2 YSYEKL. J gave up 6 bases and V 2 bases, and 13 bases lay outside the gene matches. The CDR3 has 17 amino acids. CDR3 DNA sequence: TGCGCCAGCAGCCAATCGGATACCGGGACAGCGCTAAACATTCAGTACTTC. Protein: CASSQSDTGTALNIQYF.

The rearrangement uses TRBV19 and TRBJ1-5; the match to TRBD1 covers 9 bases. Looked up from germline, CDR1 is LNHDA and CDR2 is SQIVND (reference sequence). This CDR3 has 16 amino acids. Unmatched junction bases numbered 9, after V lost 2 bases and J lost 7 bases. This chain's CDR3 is CASSIPPGQGRQPQHF. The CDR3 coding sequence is TGTGCCAGTAGTATACCTCCGGGACAGGGACGGCAGCCCCAGCATTTT.

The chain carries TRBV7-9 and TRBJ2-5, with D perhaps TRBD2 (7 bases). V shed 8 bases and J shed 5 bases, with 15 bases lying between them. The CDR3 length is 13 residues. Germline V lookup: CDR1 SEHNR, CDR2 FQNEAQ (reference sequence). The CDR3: CASRRGAGETQYF. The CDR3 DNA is TGTGCCAGCCGCCGGGGGGCGGGCGAGACCCAGTACTTC.

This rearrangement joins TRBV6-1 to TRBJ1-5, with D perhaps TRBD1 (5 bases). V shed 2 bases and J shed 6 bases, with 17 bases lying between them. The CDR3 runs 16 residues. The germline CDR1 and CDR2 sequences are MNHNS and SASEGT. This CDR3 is CASSETWGRVRQPQHF. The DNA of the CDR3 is TGTGCCAGCAGTGAAACGTGGGGCAGGGTTCGTCAGCCCCAGCATTTT.

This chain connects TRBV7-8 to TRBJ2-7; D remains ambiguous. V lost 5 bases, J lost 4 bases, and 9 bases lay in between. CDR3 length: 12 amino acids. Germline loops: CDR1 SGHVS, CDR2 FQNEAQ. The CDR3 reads CASSQPLYEQYF. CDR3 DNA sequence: TGTGCCAGCAGCCAACCCCTTTACGAGCAGTACTTC.

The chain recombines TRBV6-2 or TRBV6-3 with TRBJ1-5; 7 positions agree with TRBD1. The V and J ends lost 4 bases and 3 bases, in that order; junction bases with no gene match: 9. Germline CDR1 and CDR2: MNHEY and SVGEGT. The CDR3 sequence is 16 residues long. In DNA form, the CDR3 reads TGTGCCAGCAGTTCCCACCGACAGGGATACAATCAGCCCCAGCATTTT. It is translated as CASSSHRQGYNQPQHF.